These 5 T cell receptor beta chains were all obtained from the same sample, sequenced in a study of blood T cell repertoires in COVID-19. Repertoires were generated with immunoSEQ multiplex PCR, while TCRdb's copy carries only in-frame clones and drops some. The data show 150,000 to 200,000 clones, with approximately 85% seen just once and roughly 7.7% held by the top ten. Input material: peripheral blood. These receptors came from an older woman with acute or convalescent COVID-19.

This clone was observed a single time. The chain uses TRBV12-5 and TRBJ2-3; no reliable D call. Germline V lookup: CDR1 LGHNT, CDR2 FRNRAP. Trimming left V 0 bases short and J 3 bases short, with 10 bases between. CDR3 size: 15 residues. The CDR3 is CASGLVPSLTDTQYF. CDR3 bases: TGTGCTAGTGGTTTGGTACCTAGTCTTACAGATACGCAGTATTTT.

The CDR3 reads CSASRAGGYEQYV. CDR3 nucleotides: TGCAGTGCTAGTAGAGCGGGAGGATACGAGCAGTACGTC. This chain joins TRBV20-1 and TRBJ2-7, with 9 bases aligning to TRBD2. Per the germline V gene, CDR1 is DFQATT and CDR2 is SNEGSKA (reference sequence). Germline trimming cut 3 bases from V and 4 bases from J; bases unmatched to any gene: 4. This CDR3 is 13 amino acids long.

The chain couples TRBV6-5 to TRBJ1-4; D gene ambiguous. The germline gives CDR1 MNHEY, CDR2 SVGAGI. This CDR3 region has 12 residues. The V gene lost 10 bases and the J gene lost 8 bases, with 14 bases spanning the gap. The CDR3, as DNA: TGTGCCACCTCCCGAGTTTGGGAAAAACTGTTTTTT. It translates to CATSRVWEKLFF.

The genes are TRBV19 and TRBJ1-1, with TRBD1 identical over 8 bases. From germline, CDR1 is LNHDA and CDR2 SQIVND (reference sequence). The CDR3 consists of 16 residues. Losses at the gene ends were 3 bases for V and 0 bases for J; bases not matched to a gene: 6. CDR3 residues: CASSIRTGSMNTEAFF. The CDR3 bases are TGTGCCAGTAGTATTCGGACAGGGAGTATGAACACTGAAGCTTTCTTT.

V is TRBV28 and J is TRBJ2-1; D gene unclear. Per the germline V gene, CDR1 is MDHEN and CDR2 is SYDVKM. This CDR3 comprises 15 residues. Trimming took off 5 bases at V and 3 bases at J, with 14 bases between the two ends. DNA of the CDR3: TGTGCCAGCAGTCCACCGAGACTCCGCTACAATGAGCAGTTCTTC. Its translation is CASSPPRLRYNEQFF.